This TCR beta chain came from a study of cytomegalovirus exposure and HLA in healthy donors (dated by TCRdb to 2017 to 2019). About the full investigation: The approximately 710 repertoires of the first cohort and the roughly 110 validation repertoires were produced on the same platform, according to a later analysis. To predict cytomegalovirus infection status, the study combined high-throughput TCR immunosequencing, statistical association of individual TCRs with disease status, and machine learning. In addition to the first cohort of 666 subjects, a separate validation cohort of some 120 different subjects was used. The study was designed to test whether signatures of past pathogen exposure could be identified by cataloging public T cell receptors.

The donors belonged to the validation cohort of around 110 subjects, which was separate from the approximately 660-subject first cohort. Library preparation was by the immunoSEQ multiplex PCR assay. From the authors' description of their analysis: A statistical classification framework was built for diagnosing cytomegalovirus status from the catalog of TCR beta chain sequences. In its TCRdb copy, this immuneACCESS table keeps in-frame sequences only and misses some clones. Where compared with another copy, unresolved V genes explain less than half of these, and the others have no known cause. That table furnishes V, J and clone size, whereas the DNA furnished D and trimming. The sample contains 110,000 or so clones, 70% to 90% of them found a single time. The ten largest make up around 2% of the sample. As concerns this clone: What this receptor recognizes is not known. No qualities accompany the bases; no much larger clone lies one base away.

The CDR3 starts with the cysteine, ends with the phenylalanine, and has 16 residues. Only the CDR3 DNA stays, 48 bases, in frame from base 1. The V and J ends are trimmed by 4 bases and 3 bases, leaving 20 bases between them. As encoded in the germline V gene, CDR1 is SQVTM while CDR2 is ANQGSEA. Broad study findings and their caveats: The classifier was reported to diagnose cytomegalovirus status with high specificity and sensitivity in both the original and validation cohorts. Of the cluster scores, around 95% were above 0 in a later analysis, which found that TCRs clustered in the first cohort also tended to co-occur in the 90 to 150 validation repertoires. In vitro tests confirmed that a few of the cytomegalovirus-associated TCR beta chains recognize cytomegalovirus antigens. The validation cohort had no HLA typing available for a later analysis, so co-occurrence within that cohort was assessed over all 120 or so repertoires. The study gave a list of over 150 TCR beta chains associated with cytomegalovirus. Most TCR sequences were seen in very few donors, while some public TCRs were found in many individuals. According to the authors, the approach could potentially be generalized to other disease states and immunological phenotypes.

The clonotype comes from a man aged 18-30 years in good health and CMV-seronegative. Sequencing was carried out using PBMCs. The chain is made from TRBV29-1 and TRBJ2-3, and possibly TRBD2, on 7 matching bases. In nucleotide form, the sequence is TGCAGCGTTGTCCCCCACAGGGCGGGAGAAACAGATACGCAGTATTTT. This yields the protein CSVVPHRAGETDTQYF.